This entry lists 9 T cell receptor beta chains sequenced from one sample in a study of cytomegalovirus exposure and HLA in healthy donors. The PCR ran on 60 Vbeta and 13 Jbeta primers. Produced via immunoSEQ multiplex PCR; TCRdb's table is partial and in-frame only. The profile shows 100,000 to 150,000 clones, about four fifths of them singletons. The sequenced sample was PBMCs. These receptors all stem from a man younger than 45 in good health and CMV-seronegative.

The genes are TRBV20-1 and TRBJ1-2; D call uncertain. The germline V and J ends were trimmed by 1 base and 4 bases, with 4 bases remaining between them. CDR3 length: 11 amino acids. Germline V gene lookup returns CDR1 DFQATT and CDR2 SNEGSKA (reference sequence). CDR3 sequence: CSARVGYGYTF. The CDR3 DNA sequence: TGCAGTGCTAGAGTCGGCTATGGCTACACCTTC.

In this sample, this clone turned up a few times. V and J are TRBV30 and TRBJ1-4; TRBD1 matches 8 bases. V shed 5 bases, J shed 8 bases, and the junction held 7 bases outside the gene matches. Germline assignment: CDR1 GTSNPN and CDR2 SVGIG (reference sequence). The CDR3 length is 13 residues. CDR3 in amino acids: CAWGTGSYEKLFF. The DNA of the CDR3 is TGTGCCTGGGGGACAGGATCGTACGAAAAACTGTTTTTT.

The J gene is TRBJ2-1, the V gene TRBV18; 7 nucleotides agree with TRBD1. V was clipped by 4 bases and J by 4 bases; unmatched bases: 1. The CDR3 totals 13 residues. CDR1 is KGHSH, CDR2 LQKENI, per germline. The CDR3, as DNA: TGTGCCAGCTCACGGGACAGTTACAATGAGCAGTTCTTC. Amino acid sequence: CASSRDSYNEQFF.

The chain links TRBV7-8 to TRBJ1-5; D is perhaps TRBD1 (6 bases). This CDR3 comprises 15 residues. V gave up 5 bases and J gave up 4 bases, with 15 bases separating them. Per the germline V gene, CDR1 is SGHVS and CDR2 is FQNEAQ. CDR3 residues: CASSDGTPLNQPQHF. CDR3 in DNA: TGTGCCAGCAGCGATGGGACACCTCTAAATCAGCCCCAGCATTTT.

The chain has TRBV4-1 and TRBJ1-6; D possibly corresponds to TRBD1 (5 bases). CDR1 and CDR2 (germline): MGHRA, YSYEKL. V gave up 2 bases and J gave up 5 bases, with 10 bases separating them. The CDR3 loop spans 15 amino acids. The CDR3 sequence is CASSQLGQDNSPLHF. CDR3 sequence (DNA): TGCGCCAGCAGCCAATTGGGGCAGGATAATTCACCCCTCCACTTT.

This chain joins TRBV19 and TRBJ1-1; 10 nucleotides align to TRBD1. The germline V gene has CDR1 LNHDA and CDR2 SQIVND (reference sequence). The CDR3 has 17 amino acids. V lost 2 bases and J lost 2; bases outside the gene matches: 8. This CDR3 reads CASSIYPDRGPNTEAFF. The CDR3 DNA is TGTGCCAGTAGTATATATCCAGACAGGGGGCCAAACACTGAAGCTTTCTTT.

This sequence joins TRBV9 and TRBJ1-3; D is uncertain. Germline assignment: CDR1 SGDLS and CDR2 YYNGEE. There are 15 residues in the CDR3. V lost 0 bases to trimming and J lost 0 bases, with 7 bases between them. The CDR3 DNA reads TGTGCCAGCAGCGTAGGAGGTCACTCTGGAAACACCATATATTTT. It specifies CASSVGGHSGNTIYF.

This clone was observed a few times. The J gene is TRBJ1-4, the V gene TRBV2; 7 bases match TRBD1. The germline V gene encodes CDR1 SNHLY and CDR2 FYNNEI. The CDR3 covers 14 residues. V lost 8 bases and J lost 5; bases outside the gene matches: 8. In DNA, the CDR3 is TGTGCCAGCCGGAGACAGGGCGCGAATGAAAAACTGTTTTTT. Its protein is CASRRQGANEKLFF.

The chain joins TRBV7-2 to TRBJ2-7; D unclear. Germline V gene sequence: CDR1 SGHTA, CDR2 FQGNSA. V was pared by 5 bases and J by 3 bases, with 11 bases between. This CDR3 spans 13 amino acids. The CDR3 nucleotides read TGTGCCAGCAGCCCCCGTCCCAGCTACGAGCAGTACTTC. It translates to CASSPRPSYEQYF.